These 28 T cell receptor beta chains came from one sample sequenced in a study of OX40 agonist ivuxolimab in advanced cancers. Produced via immunoSEQ multiplex PCR; TCRdb's table is partial and in-frame only. The sample has approximately 70,000 clones; roughly nine tenths are singletons. The material sequenced was CD4+ or CD8+ T cells sorted from blood, taken in a trial of the OX40 agonist ivuxolimab. The receptors here all came from an adult with an advanced solid tumor such as melanoma, head and neck, liver or kidney cancer.

The chain has TRBV6-1 and TRBJ2-1; 8 bases map to TRBD1. CDR1 is MNHNS and CDR2 is SASEGT in the germline V gene. The CDR3 covers 14 residues. V shed 4 bases and J 8 bases; nucleotides not matched to a gene: 7. The DNA of the CDR3 is TGTGCCAGCAGTGGACTGGACAGGGAGCATGAGCAGTTCTTC. Protein sequence: CASSGLDREHEQFF.

V is TRBV6-5 and J is TRBJ2-7, with 8 bases matching TRBD1. With V trimmed by 2 bases and J by 5 bases, 8 bases remained unmatched. Germline CDR1 reads MNHEY; CDR2 reads SVGAGI. The length of the CDR3 is 15 residues. In nucleotides, the CDR3 is TGTGCCAGCAGTTACAGACAGGGGACTCTGCACGAGCAGTACTTC. It codes for CASSYRQGTLHEQYF.

This rearrangement joins TRBV5-6 to TRBJ2-5; D remains unclear. Trimming took 0 bases from V and 6 from J, leaving 6 bases between them. This CDR3 spans 12 amino acids. From germline, CDR1 is SGHDT and CDR2 YYEEEE. The CDR3 DNA reads TGTGCCAGCAGCTTGGAGGTGCAGACCCAGTACTTC. Encoded protein: CASSLEVQTQYF.

The J gene is TRBJ1-2, the V gene TRBV4-2, with TRBD1 as a possible D gene (5 bases). The CDR3 spans 16 residues. Germline CDR1 is LGHNA and CDR2 is YNFKEQ. Trimming removed 1 base at V and 8 bases at J, with 20 bases between. The CDR3 coding sequence is TGTGCCAGCAGCCAAGCGCAGGGTGGTATTGACAACGGCTACACCTTC. Amino acid sequence: CASSQAQGGIDNGYTF.

The chain combines TRBV6-4 with TRBJ2-7; D may be TRBD1 (5 bases). The V and J ends lost 3 bases and 0 bases respectively, with 12 bases between them. Germline values: CDR1 MRHNA, CDR2 SNTAGT. The CDR3 covers 15 residues. CDR3 sequence: CASSEGVGPSYEQYF. CDR3 DNA: TGTGCCAGCAGTGAAGGAGTGGGGCCCTCCTACGAGCAGTACTTC.

The gene calls are TRBV19 and TRBJ2-6; D is unresolved. Trimming took 9 bases from V and 0 from J, leaving 9 bases between them. The CDR3 loop spans 14 amino acids. Germline assignment: CDR1 LNHDA and CDR2 SQIVND (reference sequence). The DNA of the CDR3 is TGTGCCAGCCGTGCTTTCTCTGGGGCCAACGTCCTGACTTTC. Protein sequence: CASRAFSGANVLTF.

This clone was observed a single time. This chain connects TRBV28 to TRBJ1-4; 7 bases agree with TRBD1. The CDR3 runs 19 residues. The V segment lost 5 bases and the J segment 0 bases; nucleotides outside the gene matches: 15. Germline V gene data show CDR1 as MDHEN and CDR2 as SYDVKM. CDR3 in amino acids: CASSVPLRQGGSTNEKLFF. CDR3 nucleotides: TGTGCCAGCAGTGTCCCTTTGCGACAGGGAGGGTCAACTAATGAAAAACTGTTTTTT.

The chain recombines TRBV5-4 with TRBJ2-7; 8 positions match TRBD2. CDR1 SGHNT and CDR2 YYREEE come from the germline V gene (reference sequence). The V segment lost 3 bases and the J segment 6 bases; nucleotides outside the gene matches: 8. The length of the CDR3 is 14 residues. CDR3 sequence (DNA): TGTGCCAGCAGCTCGGGACTAGTCGGTTCCGAGCAGTACTTC. Residues: CASSSGLVGSEQYF.

J is TRBJ1-5 and V is TRBV30; a possible D gene is TRBD1 (6 bases). This CDR3 has 17 residues. Germline V lookup: CDR1 GTSNPN, CDR2 SVGIG (reference sequence). Trimming removed 1 base from V and 3 bases from J, with 19 bases in between. The CDR3 sequence is CAWSGSRGPSPNQPQHF. In nucleotides, the CDR3 is TGTGCCTGGAGTGGCAGCAGGGGCCCGTCCCCCAATCAGCCCCAGCATTTT.

A word on this clone: A read error may produce the germline difference seen at one junction end. The J gene is TRBJ2-2, the V gene TRBV7-7, with a weak D call TRBD2 (5 bases). Germline V CDR1 and CDR2: SSHAT, FNYEAQ (reference sequence). CDR3 length: 12 amino acids. Here the CDR3 DNA reads TGTGCTAGCAGCTCAACGGGAGGGGAGCTGTTTTTT. This sequence encodes CASSSTGGELFF.

On this clone: A read error may account for a junction end that differs from germline. This sequence joins TRBV18 and TRBJ2-7, with D perhaps being TRBD1 or TRBD2 (5 bases each). The CDR3 loop spans 13 amino acids. The germline CDR1 and CDR2 sequences are KGHSH and LQKENI. CDR3 amino acids: CASSRDGSSEQYF. The CDR3 region has the DNA TGTGCCAGCTCACGGGACGGCTCCTCCGAGCAGTACTTC.

V gene TRBV7-9 combines with J gene TRBJ2-7; tentatively, D is TRBD2 (5 bases). There are 14 residues in the CDR3. Germline V gene lookup returns CDR1 SEHNR and CDR2 FQNEAQ (reference sequence). V lost 1 base to trimming and J lost 3 bases, with 10 bases between them. The CDR3 bases are TGTGCCAGCAGCTTAGGGAGGTCAGGCTACGAGCAGTACTTC. This gives the protein CASSLGRSGYEQYF.

The genes are TRBV4-2 and TRBJ2-3; D is undetermined. V shed 0 bases and J shed 0 bases, with 7 bases lying between them. The germline V gene has CDR1 LGHNA and CDR2 YNFKEQ. The CDR3 extends over 15 amino acids. CDR3 in DNA: TGTGCCAGCAGCCAAGATTCGAGTAGCACAGATACGCAGTATTTT. The encoded protein is CASSQDSSSTDTQYF.

This CDR3 is CASRQGSGTEAFF. DNA for the CDR3: TGCGCCAGCCGACAGGGGTCGGGCACTGAAGCTTTCTTT. This chain joins TRBV5-1 and TRBJ1-1; 8 nucleotides align to TRBD1. The CDR3 spans 13 residues. Germline V CDR1 and CDR2: SGHRS, YFSETQ. Trimming took 7 bases from V and 4 from J; bases not matched to a gene: 6.

The CDR3 DNA follows: TGTGCCAGCAACGGGGGCCGGACCGGGGAGCTGTTTTTT. Encoded protein: CASNGGRTGELFF. The J gene is TRBJ2-2, the V gene TRBV9; D is tentatively TRBD1 or TRBD2 (6 bases each). The CDR3 runs 13 residues. From germline, CDR1 is SGDLS and CDR2 YYNGEE. V lost 6 bases and J lost 5, with 11 bases in between.

V and J are TRBV11-2 and TRBJ2-3; 8 bases match TRBD1. V was clipped by 5 bases and J by 5 bases; unmatched bases: 6. This CDR3 spans 14 amino acids. Germline-derived CDR1 and CDR2 are SGHAT and FQNNGV. The CDR3 nucleotides are TGTGCCAGCAGCCGGGGAGGACAGGGAGATACGCAGTATTTT. Encoded protein: CASSRGGQGDTQYF.

This clone appeared a single time. The chain has TRBV18 and TRBJ2-2; D remains unclear. The V gene's germline CDR1 is KGHSH and CDR2 LQKENI. Trimming shortened V by 3 bases and J by 6 bases, and 17 bases separated the two germline ends. CDR3 length: 16 residues. The CDR3 is CASSPIPSLNPGELFF. In nucleotides, the CDR3 is TGTGCCAGCTCACCGATTCCGAGCCTCAACCCCGGGGAGCTGTTTTTT. The full variable domain, with the rest looked up from reference TRBV18 and TRBJ2-2, is NAGVMQNPRHLVRRRGQEARLRCSPMKGHSHVYWYRQLPEEGLKFMVYLQKENIIDESGMPKERFSAEFPKEGPSILRIQQVVRGDSAAYFCASSPIPSLNPGELFFGEGSRLTVL.

The chain is built from TRBV6-1 and TRBJ1-1; the D gene is possibly TRBD1 (6 bases). Germline values: CDR1 MNHNS, CDR2 SASEGT. The CDR3 extends over 11 amino acids. The ends were cut back, 7 bases at V and 7 bases at J, with 10 bases in the middle. This CDR3 reads CASTTGREAFF. The CDR3 nucleotides read TGTGCCAGCACAACAGGGCGTGAAGCTTTCTTT.

The chain combines TRBV23-1 with TRBJ2-2; 9 bases are shared with TRBD2. TRBV23-1 is noted as an ORF with a role that remains uncertain. V was pared by 9 bases and J by 5 bases, with 7 bases of the junction left unmatched. The CDR3 extends over 14 amino acids. CDR3 nucleotide sequence: TGCGCCAGAGAGGCTAGCGGGATAACCGGGGAGCTGTTTTTT. It yields the protein CAREASGITGELFF.

This clone was observed a few times. The V and J genes are TRBV30 and TRBJ1-5; D gene ambiguous. V shed 2 bases and J shed 1 base, with 9 bases lying between them. Germline CDR1 is GTSNPN and CDR2 is SVGIG (reference sequence). The CDR3 has 14 residues. For the CDR3, the DNA is TGTGCCTGGAGTCCGGTTTTAAGCAATCAGCCCCAGCATTTT. Translating gives CAWSPVLSNQPQHF.

The genes are TRBV18 and TRBJ2-1, with D perhaps TRBD1 (6 bases). The CDR3 contains 13 residues. Germline V gene data show CDR1 as KGHSH and CDR2 as LQKENI. V dropped 2 bases and J dropped 9 bases, with 11 bases sitting between them. The CDR3 reads CASSPGLDSEQFF. The CDR3 coding sequence is TGTGCCAGCTCACCAGGTCTGGACAGTGAGCAGTTCTTC.

The chain is built from TRBV5-6 and TRBJ2-7, with a weak D call TRBD2 (6 bases). The CDR3 is 15 amino acids. V was cut by 0 bases and J by 2 bases, with 12 bases left in between. Germline V lookup: CDR1 SGHDT, CDR2 YYEEEE. The DNA for the CDR3 is TGTGCCAGCAGCTTGGGTAGGACGGGGGCCTACGAGCAGTACTTC. It yields the protein CASSLGRTGAYEQYF.

The V gene is TRBV19, the J gene TRBJ2-3, with TRBD1 matching 9 bases. This CDR3 comprises 13 residues. Germline assignment: CDR1 LNHDA and CDR2 SQIVND (reference sequence). J was trimmed by 3 bases and V by 6 bases; bases with no gene match: 1. CDR3: CASRDRGTDTQYF. In nucleotides, the CDR3 is TGTGCCAGTAGGGACAGGGGTACAGATACGCAGTATTTT.

The rearrangement links TRBV10-1 to TRBJ2-2, with 10 positions matching TRBD2. Looked up from germline, CDR1 is WNHNN and CDR2 is SYGVQD (reference sequence). V dropped 4 bases and J dropped 5; count of bases not matched to a gene: 7. The CDR3 sequence is 16 residues long. The CDR3 protein is CASSGAGGPRTGELFF. The CDR3 DNA reads as TGCGCCAGCAGTGGAGCGGGAGGGCCCCGGACCGGGGAGCTGTTTTTT.

This rearrangement joins TRBV6-5 to TRBJ2-3; a weak D match, TRBD1 (6 bases). Germline values: CDR1 MNHEY, CDR2 SVGAGI. This CDR3 has 14 amino acids. Trimming removed 11 bases at V and 2 bases at J, with 17 bases between. Here the CDR3 DNA reads TGTGCCTCCAAGGTTCAGGGGATCACAGATACGCAGTATTTT. This gives the protein CASKVQGITDTQYF.

In this sample, this clone is medium-sized. The chain couples TRBV28 to TRBJ1-1; D ambiguous. V was shortened by 8 bases and J by 1 base, with 8 bases between the two germline ends. Germline values: CDR1 MDHEN, CDR2 SYDVKM. This CDR3 has 12 amino acids. CDR3 bases: TGTGCCAGCTCTGTCCCGAACACTGAAGCTTTCTTT. Translation: CASSVPNTEAFF.

A single count supports this clone. This chain links TRBV7-3 with TRBJ2-2; D is possibly TRBD2 (5 bases). V lost 2 bases and J 5 bases, leaving 12 bases between the germline ends. Germline CDR1 reads SGHTA; CDR2 reads FQGTGA. There are 15 residues in the CDR3. The CDR3 region has the DNA TGTGCCAGCAGCTTATTAGGAGGTTTGACCGGGGAGCTGTTTTTT. This sequence encodes CASSLLGGLTGELFF.

The genes are TRBV4-1 and TRBJ2-4; D possibly corresponds to TRBD1 (5 bases). Germline CDR1 reads MGHRA; CDR2 reads YSYEKL. The CDR3 spans 17 residues. CDR3 residues: CSKPKAPTVLAKNIQYF. CDR3 nucleotide sequence: TGCTCAAAACCCAAGGCCCCGACAGTACTAGCCAAAAACATTCAGTACTTC.